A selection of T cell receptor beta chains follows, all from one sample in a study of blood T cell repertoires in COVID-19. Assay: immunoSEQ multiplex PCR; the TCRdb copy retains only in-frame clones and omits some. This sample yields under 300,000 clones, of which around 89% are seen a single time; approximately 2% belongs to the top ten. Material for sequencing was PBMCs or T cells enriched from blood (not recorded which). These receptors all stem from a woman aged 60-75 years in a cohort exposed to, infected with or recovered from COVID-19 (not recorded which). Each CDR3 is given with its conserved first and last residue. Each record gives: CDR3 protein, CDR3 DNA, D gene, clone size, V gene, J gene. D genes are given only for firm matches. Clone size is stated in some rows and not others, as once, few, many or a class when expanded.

CASSFTGKLQETQYF	TGCGCCAGCAGCTTTACAGGGAAACTCCAAGAGACCCAGTACTTC	-	-	TRBV5-1	TRBJ2-5
CASSYVGVTAYEQYF	TGTGCCAGCAGTTACGTGGGCGTGACCGCCTACGAGCAGTACTTC	-	-	TRBV6-2/TRBV6-3	TRBJ2-7
CASSLIRQGVWDEQYF	TGTGCCAGCAGCTTAATACGACAGGGTGTTTGGGACGAGCAGTACTTC	TRBD1	-	TRBV7-9	TRBJ2-7
CASSADRWDEQYF	TGTGCCAGTAGTGCGGACAGGTGGGACGAGCAGTACTTC	TRBD1	-	TRBV19	TRBJ2-7
CASSVAPGERSKLFF	TGTGCCAGCAGCGTAGCTCCGGGGGAACGTTCAAAACTGTTTTTT	-	-	TRBV9	TRBJ1-4
CASSIPDRGQQPQHF	TGTGCCAGTAGTATCCCTGACAGGGGGCAGCAGCCCCAGCATTTT	TRBD1	few	TRBV19	TRBJ1-5
CASSLHVDSSGNTIYF	TGTGCCAGCAGCCTACATGTGGACAGCTCTGGAAACACCATATATTTT	-	-	TRBV9	TRBJ1-3
CASSLGAGGHNEQFF	TGTGCCAGCAGTTTAGGAGCGGGAGGGCACAATGAGCAGTTCTTC	TRBD2	-	TRBV27	TRBJ2-1
CASSGPGLAGEPTWGEQYF	TGCGCCAGCAGCGGTCCGGGACTAGCGGGAGAACCGACGTGGGGCGAGCAGTACTTC	TRBD2	-	TRBV5-1	TRBJ2-7
CASSSGGPNYGYTF	TGTGCCAGCAGTTCAGGGGGGCCTAACTATGGCTACACCTTC	TRBD1	-	TRBV28	TRBJ1-2
CASSTTREQYF	TGTGCCAGCAGCACCACTAGGGAGCAGTACTTC	-	-	TRBV11-3	TRBJ2-7
CASSGSRGGPGTGELFF	TGTGCCAGCAGTGGGAGTCGGGGGGGCCCGGGCACCGGGGAGCTGTTTTTT	TRBD2	once	TRBV2	TRBJ2-2
CASSAPGTGFNYGYTF	TGTGCCAGCAGTGCCCCCGGGACAGGGTTTAACTATGGCTACACCTTC	TRBD1	-	TRBV25-1	TRBJ1-2
CASSLLAGQGFHEQYF	TGTGCCAGCAGCTTACTTGCGGGACAGGGGTTCCACGAGCAGTACTTC	TRBD1	-	TRBV7-6	TRBJ2-7
CASSQRTSGSYEQYF	TGTGCCAGCAGCCAGCGGACTAGCGGGAGTTACGAGCAGTACTTC	TRBD2	-	TRBV7-8	TRBJ2-7
CASSTRAEDTEAFF	TGTGCCAGCAGCACGCGAGCCGAGGACACTGAAGCTTTCTTT	-	-	TRBV9	TRBJ1-1
CASSLVRGPLRSYTF	TGTGCCAGCAGCTTAGTCAGGGGCCCCCTAAGGAGCTACACCTTC	-	-	TRBV11-2	TRBJ1-2
CASRRDRNNEQFF	TGTGCCAGCAGGCGGGACCGAAACAATGAGCAGTTCTTC	-	-	TRBV2	TRBJ2-1
CATSDPGTSGMTDTQYF	TGTGCCACCAGTGATCCCGGGACTAGCGGGATGACAGATACGCAGTATTTT	TRBD2	-	TRBV24-1	TRBJ2-3
CASSLHRNTEAFF	TGTGCCAGCAGTTTACACAGGAACACTGAAGCTTTCTTT	-	-	TRBV27	TRBJ1-1
CASSLGTSGTDTQYF	TGTGCCAGCAGCCTGGGGACTAGCGGCACAGATACGCAGTATTTT	TRBD2	-	TRBV7-3	TRBJ2-3
CASSDPGTGIYEQYF	TGTGCCAGCAGTGACCCCGGGACAGGTATCTACGAGCAGTACTTC	TRBD1	-	TRBV6-1	TRBJ2-7
CASSKRTGGETQYF	TGTGCCAGCAGTAAACGGACAGGGGGTGAGACCCAGTACTTC	TRBD1	few	TRBV2	TRBJ2-5
CASSLTGQGPYEQYF	TGTGCCAGCAGCTTAACGGGACAGGGGCCCTACGAGCAGTACTTC	TRBD1	-	TRBV7-2	TRBJ2-7
CASSYSAEFEKLFF	TGTGCCAGCAGTTACTCGGCGGAATTTGAAAAACTGTTTTTT	-	-	TRBV6-5	TRBJ1-4
CAWSPLQAGGETQYF	TGTGCCTGGAGCCCCCTTCAGGCGGGAGGAGAGACCCAGTACTTC	TRBD2	-	TRBV30	TRBJ2-5
CASSPQTGGRETQYF	TGTGCCAGCTCACCACAGACAGGGGGCCGAGAGACCCAGTACTTC	TRBD1	-	TRBV18	TRBJ2-5
CASSSVQGLDNEQFF	TGTGCCAGCAGCTCGGTCCAGGGCTTGGACAATGAGCAGTTCTTC	-	once	TRBV3-1/TRBV3-2	TRBJ2-1